These 29 T cell receptor beta chains were all obtained from the same sample, sequenced in a study of blood T cell repertoires in COVID-19. Libraries were prepared by immunoSEQ multiplex PCR; TCRdb keeps only in-frame clonotypes and omits some of them. This sample carries 300,000 to 350,000 clones, around nine tenths of them seen once, and the ten largest clones take more than 5%. Sequenced sample: PBMCs or T cells enriched from blood (not recorded which). Receptors originate from a young man who had recovered from COVID-19.

This clone was counted at least ten times. V usage is TRBV6-4 and J usage is TRBJ2-3, with D possibly matching TRBD2 (6 bases). Trimming took off 3 bases at V and 0 bases at J, with 7 bases between the two ends. This CDR3 comprises 14 residues. The germline V gene has CDR1 MRHNA and CDR2 SNTAGT. CDR3 sequence reads: CASSDRGSTDTQYF. In DNA, the CDR3 is TGTGCCAGCAGTGATCGGGGGAGCACAGATACGCAGTATTTT.

This chain connects TRBV7-3 to TRBJ2-1, with 8 bases lining up with TRBD2. The CDR3 totals 15 residues. V shed 5 bases and J 0 bases; nucleotides not matched to a gene: 3. The V gene's germline CDR1 is SGHTA and CDR2 FQGTGA. The CDR3 sequence: CASSAGTSSYNEQFF. CDR3 nucleotides: TGTGCCAGCAGCGCCGGGACTAGCTCCTACAATGAGCAGTTCTTC.

V usage is TRBV11-2 and J usage is TRBJ2-6; 8 positions match TRBD1. V was pared by 5 bases and J by 5 bases, with 11 bases of the junction left unmatched. The CDR3 length is 17 residues. From germline, CDR1 is SGHAT and CDR2 FQNNGV. In nucleotides, the CDR3 is TGTGCCAGCAGCCGGGACAGGCATTTGATTTGGGCCAACGTCCTGACTTTC. This sequence encodes CASSRDRHLIWANVLTF.

This chain links TRBV11-2 with TRBJ2-2; 9 nucleotides align to TRBD2. Germline CDR1 SGHAT, CDR2 FQNNGV. The CDR3 is 15 residues long. After removal of 4 bases from V and 4 bases from J, the junction contained 4 bases not matched to a gene. In DNA form, the CDR3 reads TGTGCCAGCAGCTCAGCGGGGGGACGCACCGGGGAGCTGTTTTTT. Its protein product is CASSSAGGRTGELFF.

The chain joins TRBV27 to TRBJ1-2, with TRBD1 identical over 9 bases. The CDR3 is 14 amino acids. The trim removed 4 bases at V and 7 bases at J, leaving 7 bases unmatched. The germline V gene encodes CDR1 MNHEY and CDR2 SMNVEV (reference sequence). The DNA of the CDR3 is TGTGCCAGCAGTTCCCGGGACAGGGTCGTTGGCTACACCTTC. This translates into CASSSRDRVVGYTF.

The chain has TRBV10-1 and TRBJ2-4; a possible D gene is TRBD1 (6 bases). Germline V CDR1 and CDR2: WNHNN, SYGVQD (reference sequence). Trimming took 3 bases from V and 4 from J, leaving 16 bases between them. The CDR3 sequence is 16 residues long. Written as DNA, the CDR3 is TGCGCCAGCAGTGATCCCCTAGGGGGTTCAAAAAACATTCAGTACTTC. This translates into CASSDPLGGSKNIQYF.

The genes are TRBV11-2 and TRBJ1-2, with D possibly matching TRBD1 (6 bases). Trimming removed 2 bases from V and 8 bases from J, with 21 bases in between. The CDR3 runs 16 residues. Germline loops: CDR1 SGHAT, CDR2 FQNNGV. CDR3 amino acids: CASSLIKDSYNGGYTF. CDR3 bases: TGTGCCAGCAGCTTAATTAAGGACAGCTATAACGGGGGCTACACCTTC.

The chain couples TRBV18 to TRBJ1-5; 7 nucleotides align to TRBD1. This CDR3 spans 17 amino acids. Germline values: CDR1 KGHSH, CDR2 LQKENI. The junction had 9 bases not matched to a gene; V was cut back by 4 bases and J by 0 bases. CDR3 sequence (DNA): TGTGCCAGCTCACTCGGGACAGCCCATTATAGCAATCAGCCCCAGCATTTT. Protein sequence: CASSLGTAHYSNQPQHF.

V usage is TRBV2 and J usage is TRBJ2-2, with 10 nucleotides matching TRBD2. The germline V gene encodes CDR1 SNHLY and CDR2 FYNNEI. The CDR3 sequence is 16 residues long. The V and J ends lost 6 bases and 0 bases, in that order; junction bases with no gene match: 4. The CDR3 DNA sequence: TGTGCCAGCAGCGATGGACTAGCGGCGAACACCGGGGAGCTGTTTTTT. Translation: CASSDGLAANTGELFF.

V usage is TRBV11-1 and J usage is TRBJ1-1; D is undetermined. CDR1 is SGHAT and CDR2 is FQDESV in the germline V gene (reference sequence). V was clipped by 2 bases and J by 0 bases, with 10 bases between them. The CDR3 spans 15 residues. The CDR3 nucleotides are TGTGCCAGCAGCTTAAACAGACTAATGAACACTGAAGCTTTCTTT. It specifies CASSLNRLMNTEAFF. Drawing the rest from reference TRBV11-1 and TRBJ1-1, the complete variable domain is EAEVAQSPRYKITEKSQAVAFWCDPISGHATLYWYRQILGQGPELLVQFQDESVVDDSQLPKDRFSAERLKGVDSTLKIQPAELGDSAMYLCASSLNRLMNTEAFFGQGTRLTVV.

The chain joins TRBV11-2 to TRBJ2-7; TRBD2 is a possible D gene (6 bases). CDR3 length: 13 amino acids. The V and J ends lost 5 bases and 7 bases respectively, with 15 bases between them. Germline CDR1 reads SGHAT; CDR2 reads FQNNGV. The CDR3 DNA reads as TGTGCCAGCAGCCCCGGGAGCCCCGGGGAGCAGTACTTC. This gives the protein CASSPGSPGEQYF. Full variable domain (rest looked up from reference TRBV11-2 and TRBJ2-7): EAGVAQSPRYKIIEKRQSVAFWCNPISGHATLYWYQQILGQGPKLLIQFQNNGVVDDSQLPKDRFSAERLKGVDSTLKIQPAKLEDSAVYLCASSPGSPGEQYFGPGTRLTVT.

The genes are TRBV7-3 and TRBJ2-2, with TRBD1 matching over 7 bases. Germline CDR1 and CDR2: SGHTA and FQGTGA. Trimming removed 5 bases from V and 3 bases from J; junction bases left unmatched: 12. The CDR3 length is 17 residues. Written as DNA, the CDR3 is TGTGCCAGCAGCGACCCTCGACAGGGAAGGGACACCGGGGAGCTGTTTTTT. Translation: CASSDPRQGRDTGELFF.

In this sample, this clone turned up once. The chain is built from TRBV5-1 and TRBJ2-1, with TRBD1 identical over 7 bases. V lost 0 bases to trimming and J lost 0 bases; unmatched junction nucleotides: 3. This CDR3 is built from 16 residues. CDR1 is SGHRS and CDR2 is YFSETQ in the germline V gene. The CDR3 spells CASSLGQGISYNEQFF. In DNA, the CDR3 is TGCGCCAGCAGCTTGGGACAGGGCATCTCCTACAATGAGCAGTTCTTC.

The chain combines TRBV11-2 with TRBJ2-3, with a tentative D call TRBD2 (7 bases). Germline CDR1 SGHAT, CDR2 FQNNGV. Trimming stripped 8 bases from V and 2 bases from J, with 17 bases between. The CDR3 consists of 15 residues. The CDR3 protein is CASGWAGDNTDTQYF. CDR3 bases: TGTGCCAGCGGCTGGGCGGGGGACAACACAGATACGCAGTATTTT.

The V call is TRBV5-4, the J call TRBJ2-3; 8 bases are shared with TRBD2. V was pared by 5 bases and J by 6 bases, with 8 bases of the junction left unmatched. From germline, CDR1 is SGHNT and CDR2 YYREEE (reference sequence). The CDR3 is 14 residues long. The chain's CDR3 is CASRTSGGRDTQYF. As DNA, the CDR3 is TGTGCCAGCAGGACCAGCGGGGGCCGTGATACGCAGTATTTT.

The rearrangement joins TRBV7-6 to TRBJ2-5, with 9 bases that match TRBD2. Germline CDR1 and CDR2: SGHVS and FNYEAQ. The length of the CDR3 is 16 residues. Trimming removed 1 base from V and 1 base from J; junction bases left unmatched: 4. CDR3 protein: CASSLEISGGQETQYF. The CDR3 DNA follows: TGTGCCAGCAGCTTAGAAATTAGCGGGGGCCAAGAGACCCAGTACTTC.

This chain joins TRBV19 and TRBJ1-1; TRBD1 might be the D (6 bases). Looked up from germline, CDR1 is LNHDA and CDR2 is SQIVND (reference sequence). The V gene lost 5 bases and the J gene lost 4 bases, with 17 bases spanning the gap. CDR3 length equals 15 residues. In DNA form, the CDR3 reads TGTGCCAGTAGTCTAATAGGGGGGGCTCGCACTGAAGCTTTCTTT. As protein: CASSLIGGARTEAFF. The variable domain in full, with the rest retrieved from reference TRBV19 and TRBJ1-1, is DGGITQSPKYLFRKEGQNVTLSCEQNLNHDAMYWYRQDPGQGLRLIYYSQIVNDFQKGDIAEGYSVSREKKESFPLTVTSAQKNPTAFYLCASSLIGGARTEAFFGQGTRLTVV.

The CDR3 sequence: CASSLVIRGATNEKLFF. The DNA for the CDR3 is TGTGCCAGCAGCTTAGTAATTCGGGGTGCAACTAATGAAAAACTGTTTTTT. This rearrangement joins TRBV7-8 to TRBJ1-4; D is ambiguous. V was trimmed by 1 base and J by 0 bases, leaving 12 bases between them. Germline CDR1 reads SGHVS; CDR2 reads FQNEAQ. The length of the CDR3 is 17 residues. Using reference TRBV7-8 and TRBJ1-4 for the parts outside the CDR3, the full variable domain is GAGVSQSPRYKVAKRGQDVALRCDPISGHVSLFWYQQALGQGPEFLTYFQNEAQLDKSGLPSDRFFAERPEGSVSTLKIQRTQQEDSAVYLCASSLVIRGATNEKLFFGSGTQLSVL.

The chain uses TRBV24-1 and TRBJ1-6; D is undetermined. Per germline, CDR1 KGHDR and CDR2 SFDVKD. Trimming took off 5 bases at V and 7 bases at J, with 8 bases between the two ends. CDR3 size: 13 residues. This CDR3 reads CATSGDLNSPLHF. CDR3 DNA sequence: TGTGCCACCAGTGGAGATTTGAATTCACCCCTCCACTTT.

The rearrangement joins TRBV19 to TRBJ2-1; 8 bases map to TRBD1. This CDR3 spans 20 amino acids. After removal of 7 bases from V and 1 base from J, the junction contained 21 bases not matched to a gene. CDR1 LNHDA and CDR2 SQIVND come from the germline V gene (reference sequence). The CDR3, as DNA: TGTGCCAGTACACCCGGGTCAGGGGGCCGACGGGGGAGTTCCTACAATGAGCAGTTCTTC. Encoded protein: CASTPGSGGRRGSSYNEQFF.

The chain couples TRBV6-5 to TRBJ2-5; 8 positions match TRBD1. The CDR3 runs 15 residues. Germline CDR1 and CDR2: MNHEY and SVGAGI. The V segment lost 2 bases and the J segment 0 bases; nucleotides outside the gene matches: 2. This chain's CDR3 is CASSYDRGYQETQYF. CDR3 coding DNA: TGTGCCAGCAGTTACGACAGGGGCTACCAAGAGACCCAGTACTTC.

The chain carries TRBV2 and TRBJ2-2, with a possible D match to TRBD2 (7 bases). The germline gives CDR1 SNHLY, CDR2 FYNNEI. The CDR3 runs 15 residues. V was shortened by 3 bases and J by 4 bases, with 12 bases between the two germline ends. The CDR3 protein is CASSEGGGGTGELFF. DNA of the CDR3: TGTGCCAGCAGTGAGGGCGGGGGCGGCACCGGGGAGCTGTTTTTT.

The genes are TRBV9 and TRBJ2-5; D possibly corresponds to TRBD2 (7 bases). V was clipped by 3 bases and J by 5 bases, with 17 bases between them. Germline V gene data show CDR1 as SGDLS and CDR2 as YYNGEE. The CDR3 spans 15 residues. This chain's CDR3 is CASSALGGGGETQYF. The CDR3 bases are TGTGCCAGCAGCGCCCTGGGCGGGGGCGGTGAGACCCAGTACTTC.

CDR3 loop: CASSLSGTGTTQQYF. CDR3 DNA: TGTGCCAGCAGTTTATCAGGGACAGGGACTACCCAGCAGTACTTC. The chain joins TRBV27 to TRBJ2-7; 9 nucleotides line up with TRBD1. After removal of 0 bases from V and 8 bases from J, the junction contained 8 bases not matched to a gene. The CDR3 covers 15 residues. From germline, CDR1 is MNHEY and CDR2 SMNVEV (reference sequence).

This clone has more than one count but fewer than ten. V usage is TRBV7-9 and J usage is TRBJ1-4; 12 nucleotides agree with TRBD1. CDR3 length: 15 residues. The V gene's germline CDR1 is SEHNR and CDR2 FQNEAQ (reference sequence). Germline trimming cut 6 bases from V and 8 bases from J; bases unmatched to any gene: 7. In DNA, the CDR3 is TGTGCCAGCAGTCACCCCGGGACAGGGGGCGAAAAACTGTTTTTT. Protein product: CASSHPGTGGEKLFF.

This clone was seen a handful of times. The chain recombines TRBV10-3 with TRBJ2-7; 7 bases fit TRBD1. The V segment lost 0 bases and the J segment 2 bases; nucleotides outside the gene matches: 10. Germline loops: CDR1 ENHRY, CDR2 SYGVKD. The CDR3 totals 17 residues. This CDR3 reads CAISESLGQAKAYEQYF. The CDR3 DNA reads TGTGCCATCAGTGAGTCCCTAGGACAGGCGAAAGCCTACGAGCAGTACTTC.

V is TRBV14 and J is TRBJ1-1, with D perhaps TRBD1 (5 bases). The CDR3 is 15 amino acids. Trimming took off 1 base at V and 0 bases at J, with 9 bases between the two ends. Looked up from germline, CDR1 is SGHDN and CDR2 is FVKESK. The CDR3 region has the DNA TGTGCCAGCAGCCAAGGACAGCGCATGAACACTGAAGCTTTCTTT. It is translated as CASSQGQRMNTEAFF.

The CDR3 loop is CASSSRNTGELFF. In DNA, the CDR3 is TGTGCCAGCAGCTCGAGGAACACCGGGGAGCTGTTTTTT. The chain couples TRBV7-9 to TRBJ2-2; no definite D call. This CDR3 region has 13 residues. Germline CDR1 is SEHNR and CDR2 is FQNEAQ (reference sequence). V was clipped by 4 bases and J by 1 base, with 4 bases between them.

The rearrangement joins TRBV12-3 or TRBV12-4 to TRBJ2-1; D might be TRBD2 (5 bases). This CDR3 spans 13 amino acids. V was cut by 0 bases and J by 12 bases, with 12 bases left in between. The CDR3 DNA follows: TGTGCCAGCAGTTTAGCGAGGGCAGAGGGGCAGTTCTTC. Translation gives CASSLARAEGQFF.